This T cell receptor (beta chain) was sequenced during a study of blood T cell repertoires in COVID-19. Background on the study: Sites in the United States, Italy and Spain provided acute and convalescent COVID-19 samples.

Original processing notes: Quantification of nucleated cells was approximated via reference gene primer amplification. Clones were read by immunoSEQ multiplex PCR, and TCRdb kept only the in-frame ones, dropping some. V and J calls and clone size are as listed in that table; D and trimming were resolved from the DNA. The sample shows about 59,000 clones, around three quarters of them seen only once. This CDR3 is 14 amino acids long. Germline CDR1 is SNHLY and CDR2 is FYNNEI. Between the trimmed V and J ends, which lost 8 bases and 5 bases, there was a span of 15 bases. J is TRBJ2-2 and V is TRBV2; D perhaps matches TRBD2 (6 bases). The sequence derives from a man in his fifties or sixties with acute or convalescent COVID-19. What was sequenced was peripheral blood. DNA for the CDR3: TGTGCCAGCGACGATGGGGAGGATACCGGGGAGCTGTTTTTT. It translates to CASDDGEDTGELFF.